The 26 T cell receptor beta chains listed next were all sequenced from one sample in a study of shared clonotypes between healthy human individuals (dated by TCRdb to 2020 to 2021). The library relied on the immunoSEQ multiplex PCR assay. As stored in TCRdb, this immuneACCESS dataset retains in-frame rearrangements with V and J assigned. A fraction of the clones does not appear; measured against another copy, unresolved V genes explain less than half of the discrepancy, and the remainder lacks a known reason. The table for this sample lists about 980,000 clones; 60% to 85% of them were counted only once. Approximately 1.5% of the sample comes from the top ten. Specimen: memory CD4+ T cells sorted from blood. The cell subset or site label on this specimen signifies: CD45RA-negative fraction. The receptors originated from a man aged 18 to 30 in good health.

The chain carries TRBV6-6 and TRBJ1-1; D is undetermined. The CDR3 loop spans 14 amino acids. Germline V gives CDR1 MNHNY, CDR2 SVGAGI (reference sequence). V lost 2 bases and J 2 bases, leaving 9 bases between the germline ends. The CDR3 DNA reads as TGTGCCAGCAGTTACGGGGTGGAAAACACTGAAGCTTTCTTT. It yields the protein CASSYGVENTEAFF.

The chain combines TRBV10-3 with TRBJ1-1; maybe TRBD1 (6 bases). V lost 6 bases to trimming and J lost 7 bases, with 12 bases between them. The CDR3 is made up of 12 amino acids. Germline V CDR1 and CDR2: ENHRY, SYGVKD. CDR3 protein: CAISQQGSEAFF. CDR3 nucleotides: TGTGCCATCAGCCAACAGGGAAGTGAAGCTTTCTTT.

The chain links TRBV30 to TRBJ1-3, with D possibly TRBD1 on 5 matching bases. The CDR3 is 14 residues long. Germline lookup yields CDR1 GTSNPN and CDR2 SVGIG (reference sequence). Trimming removed 6 bases at V and 3 bases at J, with 15 bases between. CDR3 in DNA: TGTGCCTGCCCGCTTGGGGCTGGTGGAAACACCATATATTTT. Its protein is CACPLGAGGNTIYF.

V gene TRBV11-2 combines with J gene TRBJ2-2; 10 bases line up with TRBD2. Unmatched junction bases numbered 2, after V lost 1 base and J lost 6 bases. The CDR3 sequence is 15 residues long. Germline loops: CDR1 SGHAT, CDR2 FQNNGV. The CDR3 sequence: CASSLGTSGPGELFF. Here the CDR3 DNA reads TGTGCCAGCAGCTTAGGGACTAGCGGACCCGGGGAGCTGTTTTTT.

V gene TRBV28 combines with J gene TRBJ1-2; perhaps TRBD1 as D (6 bases). The CDR3 spans 12 residues. Germline V lookup: CDR1 MDHEN, CDR2 SYDVKM. V dropped 4 bases and J dropped 7 bases, with 10 bases sitting between them. CDR3 sequence (DNA): TGTGCCAGCAGTTACAGGGAGGGTGGCTACACCTTC. It encodes CASSYREGGYTF.

This clone was seen a single time. This chain links TRBV28 with TRBJ2-2; 7 bases line up with TRBD1. The CDR3 is 14 residues long. In germline, CDR1 is MDHEN, CDR2 SYDVKM. V dropped 5 bases and J dropped 5; count of bases not matched to a gene: 5. The CDR3 nucleotides read TGTGCCAGCAGTACAGGGGATCGAACCGGGGAGCTGTTTTTT. Translating it yields CASSTGDRTGELFF.

This clone showed up just once. This chain connects TRBV7-8 to TRBJ2-1, with 9 bases that match TRBD2. This CDR3 has 17 amino acids. The germline V gene has CDR1 SGHVS and CDR2 FQNEAQ. Unmatched junction bases numbered 8, after V lost 0 bases and J lost 5 bases. The CDR3 DNA sequence: TGTGCCAGCAGCTTAGCCTCTGTAGCGGGGGCGAACAATGAGCAGTTCTTC. Translation: CASSLASVAGANNEQFF.

The chain has TRBV5-1 and TRBJ2-3; D may be TRBD2 (7 bases). This CDR3 has 14 residues. CDR1 and CDR2 (germline): SGHRS, YFSETQ. V was pared by 5 bases and J by 5 bases, with 15 bases between. The CDR3 DNA reads as TGCGCCAGCAGGGTCGGGGGGCACGGAGATACGCAGTATTTT. Residues: CASRVGGHGDTQYF.

This clone appeared a single time. The genes are TRBV25-1 and TRBJ2-3; TRBD1 aligns across 10 bases. The CDR3 runs to 15 residues. Germline assignment: CDR1 MGHDK and CDR2 SYGVNS. Trimming took 5 bases from V and 3 from J; bases not matched to a gene: 5. The CDR3 DNA is TGTGCCAGCAGTCTTCCGGGACAGGGGACAGATACGCAGTATTTT. It encodes CASSLPGQGTDTQYF.

The gene calls are TRBV2 and TRBJ2-7; 10 positions match TRBD1. CDR1 is SNHLY, CDR2 FYNNEI, per germline. Trimming took 6 bases from V and 6 from J; bases not matched to a gene: 8. The CDR3 covers 14 residues. This chain's CDR3 is CASRKGQGPPEQYF. The CDR3 DNA follows: TGTGCCAGCAGGAAGGGACAGGGGCCGCCCGAGCAGTACTTC.

CDR3 residues: CASSPQREGETQYF. For the CDR3, the DNA is TGCGCCAGCAGCCCCCAGCGGGAAGGGGAGACCCAGTACTTC. The V and J genes are TRBV5-1 and TRBJ2-5; TRBD2 matches at 7 bases. J was trimmed by 5 bases and V by 4 bases; bases with no gene match: 8. The CDR3 extends over 14 amino acids. Per germline, CDR1 SGHRS and CDR2 YFSETQ.

This sequence joins TRBV27 and TRBJ1-6; D uncertain. Trimming removed 6 bases from V and 4 bases from J, with 16 bases in between. The germline V gene encodes CDR1 MNHEY and CDR2 SMNVEV (reference sequence). CDR3 length equals 16 residues. The CDR3 is CASSSLMAGYNSPLHF. The CDR3 DNA is TGTGCCAGCAGCTCACTAATGGCTGGGTATAATTCACCCCTCCACTTT.

This chain joins TRBV4-1 and TRBJ1-6; TRBD1 aligns across 10 bases. Germline CDR1 is MGHRA and CDR2 is YSYEKL. The junction had 17 bases not matched to a gene; V was cut back by 4 bases and J by 14 bases. The CDR3 runs to 17 residues. The CDR3 DNA sequence: TGCGCCAGCAGCCCGCCGGGACAGGGGACTGGCGGAGGAGCCCTCCACTTT. It is translated as CASSPPGQGTGGGALHF.

This chain joins TRBV5-5 and TRBJ2-7, with 11 bases fitting TRBD1. Germline trimming cut 4 bases from V and 3 bases from J; bases unmatched to any gene: 3. This CDR3 spans 14 amino acids. Per germline, CDR1 SGHKS and CDR2 YYEKEE (reference sequence). The CDR3 loop is CASSLGQGVYEQYF. In DNA form, the CDR3 reads TGTGCCAGCAGCCTGGGACAGGGGGTCTACGAGCAGTACTTC.

This clone turned up a few times. The chain combines TRBV19 with TRBJ1-5; D is uncertain. The germline gives CDR1 LNHDA, CDR2 SQIVND (reference sequence). The germline V and J ends were trimmed by 11 bases and 0 bases, with 14 bases remaining between them. CDR3 size: 14 residues. The CDR3, as DNA: TGTGCCTCCGGGGAACCCTATAGCAATCAGCCCCAGCATTTT. Translated: CASGEPYSNQPQHF.

This clone was counted between two and nine times. The chain employs TRBV18 and TRBJ2-1; TRBD1 matches at 8 bases. This CDR3 has 14 amino acids. Trimming cost V 4 bases and J 9 bases; bases outside gene matches: 8. Germline V gene lookup returns CDR1 KGHSH and CDR2 LQKENI. DNA of the CDR3: TGTGCCAGCTCACGAACCGGACAGGGTAGTGAGCAGTTCTTC. It encodes CASSRTGQGSEQFF.

The rearrangement links TRBV7-2 to TRBJ1-4; D call uncertain. With 4 bases removed from V and 0 bases from J, the gap between germline ends came to 12 bases. Germline CDR1 SGHTA, CDR2 FQGNSA. The CDR3 spans 16 residues. The CDR3 here is CASSSRHLSTNEKLFF. CDR3 nucleotide sequence: TGTGCCAGCAGCTCGAGACACCTTTCAACTAATGAAAAACTGTTTTTT. Drawing the rest from reference TRBV7-2 and TRBJ1-4, the complete variable domain is GAGVSQSPSNKVTEKGKDVELRCDPISGHTALYWYRQSLGQGLEFLIYFQGNSAPDKSGLPSDRFSAERTGGSVSTLTIQRTQQEDSAVYLCASSSRHLSTNEKLFFGSGTQLSVL.

V is TRBV9 and J is TRBJ1-5; D gene ambiguous. Trimming left V 0 bases short and J 0 bases short, with 7 bases between. This CDR3 contains 15 residues. Germline V gene data show CDR1 as SGDLS and CDR2 as YYNGEE. The CDR3 bases are TGTGCCAGCAGCGTAGACGGGCTTAGCAATCAGCCCCAGCATTTT. Translating gives CASSVDGLSNQPQHF.

A word on this clone: The identical CDR3 is also encoded by other nucleotide sequences in the sample. The V and J genes are TRBV7-2 and TRBJ1-4; TRBD1 matches 9 bases. The CDR3 has 14 residues. V shed 5 bases and J 6 bases; nucleotides not matched to a gene: 4. The V gene's germline CDR1 is SGHTA and CDR2 FQGNSA. The CDR3, as DNA: TGTGCCAGCAGCCTAGGACAGGGGTATGAAAAACTGTTTTTT. It specifies CASSLGQGYEKLFF.

The chain employs TRBV2 and TRBJ1-3; TRBD1 matches 8 bases. The CDR3 is 14 residues long. The V and J ends lost 6 bases and 4 bases, in that order; junction bases with no gene match: 5. The V gene's germline CDR1 is SNHLY and CDR2 FYNNEI. The CDR3 region is CASSATGVGNTIYF. CDR3 nucleotides: TGTGCCAGCAGCGCGACAGGGGTCGGAAACACCATATATTTT.

The genes are TRBV9 and TRBJ2-1, with 7 bases lining up with TRBD1. Germline values: CDR1 SGDLS, CDR2 YYNGEE. This CDR3 is 13 amino acids long. V was pared by 4 bases and J by 4 bases, with 2 bases of the junction left unmatched. The CDR3 spells CASSLGQYNEQFF. In nucleotides, the CDR3 is TGTGCCAGCAGCTTGGGACAGTACAATGAGCAGTTCTTC.

The chain recombines TRBV15 with TRBJ2-3, with a weak D call TRBD2 (6 bases). The germline V gene encodes CDR1 LNHNV and CDR2 YYDKDF (reference sequence). There are 14 residues in the CDR3. The germline V and J ends were trimmed by 8 bases and 2 bases, with 14 bases remaining between them. CDR3 loop: CATHPSGDTDTQYF. CDR3 coding DNA: TGTGCCACCCACCCCTCGGGGGACACAGATACGCAGTATTTT.

This chain links TRBV5-5 with TRBJ2-5; D unclear. Looked up from germline, CDR1 is SGHKS and CDR2 is YYEKEE (reference sequence). V was cut by 0 bases and J by 4 bases, with 7 bases left in between. The CDR3 length is 13 residues. CDR3 loop: CASSLGTRETQYF. The CDR3, as DNA: TGTGCCAGCAGCTTGGGTACAAGAGAGACCCAGTACTTC.

This clone was seen a handful of times. V is TRBV6-5 and J is TRBJ2-1, with D possibly called TRBD1 or TRBD2 (5 bases each). From germline, CDR1 is MNHEY and CDR2 SVGAGI. This CDR3 region has 14 residues. The ends were cut back, 6 bases at V and 6 bases at J, with 15 bases in the middle. This CDR3 reads CASRGDGPSNEQFF. CDR3 coding DNA: TGTGCCAGCAGGGGGGACGGACCCAGCAATGAGCAGTTCTTC.

V gene TRBV11-2 combines with J gene TRBJ2-7; 8 bases are shared with TRBD1. The CDR3 extends over 14 amino acids. V dropped 4 bases and J dropped 3; count of bases not matched to a gene: 5. Germline CDR1 is SGHAT and CDR2 is FQNNGV. The CDR3 DNA is TGTGCCAGCAGCTCGAGTACAGGGGGCTACGAGCAGTACTTC. Translation: CASSSSTGGYEQYF.

The V gene is TRBV5-4, the J gene TRBJ2-3, with 12 positions matching TRBD2. CDR1 and CDR2 from the germline V gene are SGHNT and YYREEE (reference sequence). The J segment lost 2 bases and the V segment lost 2 bases, leaving 3 bases of the junction unmatched. The CDR3 contains 16 residues. The CDR3 nucleotides are TGTGCCAGCAGCTTACTAGCGGGAGGATACACAGATACGCAGTATTTT. Protein sequence: CASSLLAGGYTDTQYF.